The 24 T cell receptor beta chains below all came from one sample that was sequenced in a study of blood T cell repertoires in COVID-19. Here immunoSEQ multiplex PCR was the method, and the copy in TCRdb shows in-frame clones only, minus some. The table has fewer than 350,000 clones, 85% seen once; the top ten hold under 2%. Sequenced sample: PBMCs or T cells enriched from blood (not recorded which). The receptors originated from a woman in her twenties or thirties who had been exposed to COVID-19.

The chain is built from TRBV5-6 and TRBJ1-5, with 8 bases matching TRBD1. Germline assignment: CDR1 SGHDT and CDR2 YYEEEE. CDR3 size: 17 residues. The ends lost 2 bases at V and 0 bases at J; junction bases unmatched: 7. The DNA of the CDR3 is TGTGCCAGCAGCTTCCATACAGGGGGTTTTAGCAATCAGCCCCAGCATTTT. Protein sequence: CASSFHTGGFSNQPQHF.

The chain carries TRBV21-1 and TRBJ2-7; TRBD2 reflects the table's D call only, with no check against the DNA. TRBV21-1 is labeled a pseudogene. The CDR3 has 17 amino acids. CDR3 residues: CASSTPGLAGSSYEQYF. The CDR3 nucleotides read TGTGCCAGCAGCACCCCGGGACTAGCGGGATCGTCCTACGAGCAGTACTTC.

This chain links TRBV5-8 with TRBJ2-1; 7 nucleotides match TRBD1. The germline gives CDR1 SGHTS, CDR2 YDEGEE. With V trimmed by 2 bases and J by 3 bases, 8 bases remained unmatched. This CDR3 has 16 amino acids. The CDR3 DNA reads as TGTGCCAGCAGCTTAGGTTGGGACAGCCTCTACAATGAGCAGTTCTTC. It codes for CASSLGWDSLYNEQFF. The entire variable domain, with the rest obtained from reference TRBV5-8 and TRBJ2-1, is as follows: EAGVTQSPTHLIKTRGQQATLRCSPISGHTSVYWYQQALGLGLQFLLWYDEGEERNRGNFPPRFSGRQFPNYSSELNVNALELEDSALYLCASSLGWDSLYNEQFFGPGTRLTVL.

The chain carries TRBV3-1 (or the pseudogene TRBV3-2) and TRBJ2-7; 9 bases line up with TRBD2. The CDR3 runs 13 residues. Per the germline V gene, CDR1 is LGHDT and CDR2 is YNNKEL (reference sequence). V dropped 0 bases and J dropped 11; count of bases not matched to a gene: 5. The CDR3: CASSQEGGRGEYF. The DNA for the CDR3 is TGTGCCAGCAGCCAAGAGGGCGGGAGGGGGGAGTACTTC.

V usage is TRBV4-1 and J usage is TRBJ2-7, with TRBD1 matching over 10 bases. J was trimmed by 1 base and V by 3 bases; bases with no gene match: 0. Germline CDR1 and CDR2: MGHRA and YSYEKL. This CDR3 has 14 residues. The CDR3 sequence: CASSQGQGSYEQYF. Here the CDR3 DNA reads TGCGCCAGCAGCCAGGGACAGGGGTCCTACGAGCAGTACTTC.

In its sample, this clone was seen a few times. J is TRBJ2-7 and V is TRBV5-1, with a possible D match to TRBD1 (6 bases). V lost 0 bases, J lost 3 bases, and 19 bases lay in between. From germline, CDR1 is SGHRS and CDR2 YFSETQ. The CDR3 is 17 residues long. This CDR3 is CASSLATGGAALYEQYF. CDR3 sequence (DNA): TGCGCCAGCAGCTTGGCGACAGGCGGCGCGGCCCTCTACGAGCAGTACTTC.

This chain links TRBV15 with TRBJ1-2; D might be TRBD1 (5 bases). This CDR3 contains 16 residues. V lost 0 bases and J 1 base, leaving 12 bases between the germline ends. Germline assignment: CDR1 LNHNV and CDR2 YYDKDF (reference sequence). The CDR3 sequence: CATSRDHPGGNYGYTF. CDR3 DNA: TGTGCCACCAGCAGAGATCATCCGGGGGGTAACTATGGCTACACCTTC.

A note on this clone: Other DNA sequences of this sample code for an identical CDR3. The V gene is TRBV19, the J gene TRBJ2-3; perhaps TRBD1 as D (5 bases). CDR1 LNHDA and CDR2 SQIVND come from the germline V gene (reference sequence). Trimming stripped 2 bases from V and 3 bases from J, with 6 bases between. This CDR3 region has 13 residues. The CDR3 sequence is CASSIQGTDTQYF. The CDR3 DNA sequence: TGTGCCAGTAGTATACAGGGTACAGATACGCAGTATTTT.

V usage is TRBV4-2 and J usage is TRBJ2-3, with a tentative D call TRBD2 (5 bases). The CDR3 loop spans 13 amino acids. Germline CDR1 is LGHNA and CDR2 is YNFKEQ. Trimming took 5 bases from V and 6 from J, leaving 12 bases between them. CDR3 nucleotide sequence: TGTGCCAGCAGCTCGAGGGCCGGCGATACGCAGTATTTT. The encoded protein is CASSSRAGDTQYF.

The chain combines TRBV19 with TRBJ2-1; 12 nucleotides align to TRBD2. CDR1 is LNHDA and CDR2 is SQIVND in the germline V gene (reference sequence). Losses at the gene ends were 3 bases for V and 4 bases for J; bases not matched to a gene: 4. The CDR3 runs to 16 residues. The CDR3 loop is CASSIRTSGKYNEQFF. The CDR3 bases are TGTGCCAGTAGTATTCGGACTAGCGGGAAATACAATGAGCAGTTCTTC.

The genes are TRBV28 and TRBJ1-5; 8 nucleotides agree with TRBD1. V lost 4 bases, J lost 7 bases, and 6 bases stayed unmatched. The CDR3 is 14 amino acids. CDR1 and CDR2 (germline): MDHEN, SYDVKM. CDR3 amino acids: CASSSGQGRQPQHF. As DNA, the CDR3 is TGTGCCAGCAGTTCCGGACAGGGCCGACAGCCCCAGCATTTT.

The chain carries TRBV6-2 or TRBV6-3 and TRBJ1-2, with 8 bases fitting TRBD1. This CDR3 is 14 amino acids long. Germline loops: CDR1 MNHEY, CDR2 SVGEGT. Losses at the gene ends were 5 bases for V and 5 bases for J; bases not matched to a gene: 7. CDR3 protein: CASSGTGDGYGYTF. The CDR3 DNA follows: TGTGCCAGCAGTGGGACAGGAGATGGATATGGCTACACCTTC.

This chain uses TRBV5-1 with TRBJ2-7; 9 positions match TRBD1. Trimming at V came to 4 bases and at J to 0 bases, leaving 2 bases not matched to a gene. The germline V gene has CDR1 SGHRS and CDR2 YFSETQ. This CDR3 spans 14 amino acids. The CDR3 protein is CASSDRGSSYEQYF. The CDR3 nucleotides are TGCGCCAGCAGCGACAGGGGGAGCTCCTACGAGCAGTACTTC.

The chain recombines TRBV28 with TRBJ1-2; 10 nucleotides align to TRBD1. From germline, CDR1 is MDHEN and CDR2 SYDVKM. The CDR3 runs 14 residues. V shed 5 bases and J 3 bases; nucleotides not matched to a gene: 3. CDR3 nucleotides: TGTGCCAGCAGTCGGGGACAGGGGCACTATGGCTACACCTTC. Translation: CASSRGQGHYGYTF.

The rearrangement joins TRBV5-4 to TRBJ2-7; a possible D gene is TRBD2 (5 bases). The V and J ends lost 4 bases and 0 bases respectively, with 14 bases between them. This CDR3 contains 15 residues. CDR1 and CDR2 (germline): SGHNT, YYREEE (reference sequence). The CDR3 DNA is TGTGCCAGCAGCCGGAGCGGTGTTCTCTCCTACGAGCAGTACTTC. Translating gives CASSRSGVLSYEQYF.

This chain links TRBV6-6 with TRBJ1-1; D may be TRBD1 (6 bases). The CDR3 totals 12 residues. The V and J ends lost 5 bases and 10 bases respectively, with 14 bases between them. Germline CDR1 and CDR2: MNHNY and SVGAGI (reference sequence). Written as DNA, the CDR3 is TGTGCCAGCAGTCTTCGACAGGAGCGAGCTTTCTTT. This translates into CASSLRQERAFF.

The V and J genes are TRBV7-3 and TRBJ1-5, with D perhaps matching TRBD1 (6 bases). The CDR3 is 15 amino acids. Trimming stripped 11 bases from V and 1 base from J, with 18 bases between. Germline-derived CDR1 and CDR2 are SGHTA and FQGTGA. As DNA, the CDR3 is TGTGCCGGCAAACCCAGGGGATCGAGCAATCAGCCCCAGCATTTT. Protein sequence: CAGKPRGSSNQPQHF.

The chain employs TRBV28 and TRBJ2-4; D perhaps matches TRBD2 (5 bases). The CDR3 sequence is 14 residues long. The germline V gene has CDR1 MDHEN and CDR2 SYDVKM. The V end lost 5 bases, the J end lost 8 bases, and 16 bases lay between the germline ends. The CDR3 DNA reads TGTGCCAGCAGTGAGGGCCTCGCGCCTCACATTCAGTACTTC. The encoded protein is CASSEGLAPHIQYF.

This clone was recorded a few times. J is TRBJ2-1 and V is TRBV2; unclear D gene. This CDR3 contains 13 residues. Germline-derived CDR1 and CDR2 are SNHLY and FYNNEI. Trimming removed 5 bases at V and 9 bases at J, with 14 bases between. The CDR3 protein is CASSKRESGEQFF. CDR3 sequence (DNA): TGTGCCAGCAGTAAGAGAGAATCTGGTGAGCAGTTCTTC.

The chain is built from TRBV28 and TRBJ2-4; 8 bases fit TRBD2. The CDR3 runs to 17 residues. Unmatched junction bases numbered 10, after V lost 4 bases and J lost 2 bases. CDR1 MDHEN and CDR2 SYDVKM come from the germline V gene. CDR3: CASSSSRGVTSKNIQYF. The CDR3 region has the DNA TGTGCCAGCAGTTCCTCGCGGGGGGTAACATCCAAAAACATTCAGTACTTC.

This sequence joins TRBV27 and TRBJ1-1, with D possibly being TRBD1 (6 bases). This CDR3 contains 14 residues. Trimming stripped 3 bases from V and 1 base from J, with 9 bases between. CDR1 and CDR2 from the germline V gene are MNHEY and SMNVEV (reference sequence). The CDR3 region is CASSLTGQNTEAFF. CDR3 DNA: TGTGCCAGCAGTTTGACGGGACAGAACACTGAAGCTTTCTTT.

This chain links TRBV5-4 with TRBJ2-7; tentative D call: TRBD1 (5 bases). Trimming left V 0 bases short and J 7 bases short, with 14 bases between. The CDR3 runs 14 residues. The V gene's germline CDR1 is SGHNT and CDR2 YYREEE (reference sequence). CDR3 region: CASSLEVGAGEQYF. The DNA of the CDR3 is TGTGCCAGCAGCTTGGAGGTTGGGGCAGGAGAGCAGTACTTC.

The genes are TRBV6-5 and TRBJ1-3; 8 bases are a match to TRBD1. V lost 7 bases and J lost 8; bases outside the gene matches: 10. The CDR3 loop spans 14 amino acids. From germline, CDR1 is MNHEY and CDR2 SVGAGI. Here the CDR3 DNA reads TGTGCCAGCACCAGACAGGGGCGCGGTGACACCATATATTTT. Its protein product is CASTRQGRGDTIYF.

This clone was seen once. Here the CDR3 reads CASSLANAAGEGYGYTF. CDR3 nucleotides: TGCGCCAGCAGCTTGGCCAATGCGGCAGGGGAGGGTTATGGCTACACCTTC. The rearrangement joins TRBV5-1 to TRBJ1-2, with a possible D match to TRBD1 (6 bases). V dropped 0 bases and J dropped 5 bases, with 20 bases sitting between them. Germline-derived CDR1 and CDR2 are SGHRS and YFSETQ. The CDR3 is 17 residues long.